The 9 T cell receptor beta chains listed next were all sequenced from one sample in a study of T cell responses to AZD1222 COVID-19 vaccine. The assay was immunoSEQ multiplex PCR, and TCRdb's table has in-frame clones only and misses some. The profile shows 150,000 to 180,000 clones, 90% of them singletons. Here the sequenced sample was peripheral blood, taken on day 0 of AZD1222 vaccination. These receptors were taken from an adult in good health.

The CDR3 is CASNGFNQPQHF. The CDR3 DNA reads as TGTGCCAGCAACGGATTCAATCAGCCCCAGCATTTT. The V gene is TRBV28, the J gene TRBJ1-5; D remains unclear. The germline V gene has CDR1 MDHEN and CDR2 SYDVKM. This CDR3 contains 12 residues. The V gene lost 7 bases and the J gene lost 3 bases, with 7 bases spanning the gap. The full variable domain, rest sourced from reference TRBV28 and TRBJ1-5, is DVKVTQSSRYLVKRTGEKVFLECVQDMDHENMFWYRQDPGLGLRLIYFSYDVKMKEKGDIPEGYSVSREKKERFSLILESASTNQTSMYLCASNGFNQPQHFGDGTRLSIL.

The CDR3 DNA follows: TGCGCCAGCAGCTTAGGGGCCAATCAGCCCCAGCATTTT. Amino acid sequence: CASSLGANQPQHF. The chain couples TRBV5-1 to TRBJ1-5; D may be TRBD1 (5 bases). This CDR3 region has 13 residues. The germline gives CDR1 SGHRS, CDR2 YFSETQ. V was shortened by 2 bases and J by 3 bases, with 6 bases between the two germline ends.

This clone was seen once. V and J are TRBV25-1 and TRBJ1-6; D is possibly TRBD1 (6 bases). Trimming shortened V by 4 bases and J by 9 bases, and 16 bases separated the two germline ends. Germline V gene sequence: CDR1 MGHDK, CDR2 SYGVNS. This CDR3 has 15 residues. DNA for the CDR3: TGTGCCAGCAGTGGCTGGGAGGGGGAAAGTTCACCCCTCCACTTT. This codes for CASSGWEGESSPLHF. Full variable domain (rest looked up from reference TRBV25-1 and TRBJ1-6): EADIYQTPRYLVIGTGKKITLECSQTMGHDKMYWYQQDPGMELHLIHYSYGVNSTEKGDLSSESTVSRIRTEHFPLTLESARPSHTSQYLCASSGWEGESSPLHFGNGTRLTVT.

V usage is TRBV10-3 and J usage is TRBJ2-2; 8 bases align to TRBD2. Germline loops: CDR1 ENHRY, CDR2 SYGVKD. The CDR3 totals 17 residues. After removal of 10 bases from V and 4 bases from J, the junction contained 17 bases not matched to a gene. The CDR3, as DNA: TGTGCCACCTTGAGGCTAGCGGGTCCAGGGGCCACCGGGGAGCTGTTTTTT. This sequence encodes CATLRLAGPGATGELFF.

CDR3 in DNA: TGTGCCAGCAGCGGGTCCCAGGTCGGGAACACCATATATTTT. This encodes CASSGSQVGNTIYF. The V and J genes are TRBV9 and TRBJ1-3; no firm D call. From germline, CDR1 is SGDLS and CDR2 YYNGEE. The CDR3 length is 14 residues. V lost 3 bases, J lost 7 bases, and 14 bases lay in between.

As to this clone: Distinct nucleotide sequences in the sample also encode this CDR3. The chain joins TRBV4-3 to TRBJ2-7, with 11 bases fitting TRBD2. This CDR3 has 15 residues. J gave up 4 bases and V 0 bases, and 2 bases lay outside the gene matches. Germline lookup yields CDR1 LGHNA and CDR2 YSLEER. DNA for the CDR3: TGCGCCAGCAGCCAAGAGACTAGCGGGGTTTACGAGCAGTACTTC. Translating it yields CASSQETSGVYEQYF.

This chain connects TRBV7-9 to TRBJ1-6, with a weak D call TRBD1 (6 bases). Germline V gene data show CDR1 as SEHNR and CDR2 as FQNEAQ (reference sequence). Trimming removed 3 bases at V and 2 bases at J, with 17 bases between. The CDR3 is made up of 18 amino acids. CDR3 in amino acids: CASSFHRGGGTYNSPLHF. DNA of the CDR3: TGTGCCAGCAGCTTCCACCGCGGCGGGGGCACCTATAATTCACCCCTCCACTTT.

The chain recombines TRBV27 with TRBJ2-7, with 7 nucleotides matching TRBD2. Trimming at V came to 4 bases and at J to 3 bases, leaving 9 bases not matched to a gene. The CDR3 has 15 amino acids. From germline, CDR1 is MNHEY and CDR2 SMNVEV (reference sequence). The CDR3 DNA sequence: TGTGCCAGCAGTTCGTGGGCGGGAGTCGGCTACGAGCAGTACTTC. Translating gives CASSSWAGVGYEQYF.

The chain couples TRBV7-9 to TRBJ1-4; D is undetermined. The V end was cut by 4 bases, the J end by 5 bases, with 17 bases between. CDR3 length equals 16 residues. The V gene's germline CDR1 is SEHNR and CDR2 FQNEAQ (reference sequence). The CDR3 sequence is CASSSPDRIRNEKLFF. DNA of the CDR3: TGTGCCAGCAGCTCTCCTGACCGCATAAGGAATGAAAAACTGTTTTTT. Complete variable domain (other parts from reference TRBV7-9 and TRBJ1-4): DTGVSQNPRHKITKRGQNVTFRCDPISEHNRLYWYRQTLGQGPEFLTYFQNEAQLEKSRLLSDRFSAERPKGSFSTLEIQRTEQGDSAMYLCASSSPDRIRNEKLFFGSGTQLSVL.